This T cell receptor (beta chain) was captured by sequencing in a study of Ad26.COV2.S vaccination and SARS-CoV-2 variants. General study points: Vaccinees displayed broader spike-specific TCR repertoires than placebo recipients. It was found that vaccine and placebo recipients had similar non-spike TCR breadth.

The V gene lost 1 base and the J gene lost 6 bases, with 6 bases spanning the gap. Germline V lookup: CDR1 SGHVS, CDR2 FNYEAQ. This CDR3 comprises 13 residues. Sequencing was performed with immunoSEQ multiplex PCR; in TCRdb, only in-frame clones are kept and a portion is missing. This table has 350,000 to 500,000 clones, about 90% appearing once. Treatment meaning: some 20 received Ad26.COV2.S at low or high dose, single or two shots; about 5 received placebo; per-sample allocation not given. At day 63 after the first vaccine or placebo injection, samples were drawn. Details on this clone: What it binds is not known.

The rearrangement uses TRBV7-6 and TRBJ2-2; no firm D call. This clonotype was obtained from a person between 18 and 65 years old who received the Ad26.COV2.S COVID-19 vaccine or a placebo. Sequencing was performed on peripheral blood, taken in a trial of Ad26.COV2.S vaccine versus placebo. CDR3 region: CASSLVKAGELFF. The CDR3 nucleotides read TGTGCCAGCAGCTTAGTTAAGGCCGGGGAGCTGTTTTTT.